This entry lists 32 T cell receptor beta chains sequenced from one sample in a study of T cells after yellow fever vaccination. TCRdb ran MiXCR on the 5' RACE reads and lists one entry per CDR3 protein. The sample records some 340,000 distinct CDR3 sequences, approximately 12% being singletons. The sequences come from CD4+ T cells sorted from PBMCs, collected 45 days after the yellow fever booster vaccination. These receptors came from a man aged 18-30 years who received the YFV17D yellow fever vaccine.

This clonotype was observed at least ten times. The junction shows a germline mismatch at one end, possibly a read error. The genes are TRBV5-1 and TRBJ2-3; no clear D. The CDR3 has 14 residues. Germline V lookup: CDR1 SGHRS, CDR2 YFSETQ. The CDR3 region has the DNA TGTGCCAGCAGCTTGGGCCTCGGTACAGATACGCAGTATTTT. Amino acid sequence: CASSLGLGTDTQYF.

This clonotype was observed at least ten times. This chain joins TRBV5-1 and TRBJ1-1; the D is unclear. This CDR3 has 14 residues. V dropped 0 bases and J dropped 1 base, with 7 bases sitting between them. Germline lookup yields CDR1 SGHRS and CDR2 YFSETQ. CDR3 sequence: CASSLGLGNTEAFF. The DNA for the CDR3 is TGCGCCAGCAGCTTGGGACTCGGGAACACTGAAGCTTTCTTT.

This clonotype showed up just a few times. The chain joins TRBV30 to TRBJ2-4; 7 nucleotides align to TRBD1. V trimming: 5 bases; J trimming: 0 bases; junction bases outside the gene matches: 10. Germline CDR1 and CDR2: GTSNPN and SVGIG (reference sequence). The CDR3 is made up of 16 amino acids. The CDR3 loop is CAWDRGGLVAKNIQYF. The DNA of the CDR3 is TGTGCCTGGGACAGAGGGGGCCTAGTAGCCAAAAACATTCAGTACTTC.

The genes are TRBV28 and TRBJ2-3; 7 bases map to TRBD2. CDR1 and CDR2 (germline): MDHEN, SYDVKM. J was trimmed by 2 bases and V by 5 bases; bases with no gene match: 7. This CDR3 comprises 15 residues. CDR3: CASSGGGSPTDTQYF. The DNA of the CDR3 is TGTGCCAGCAGTGGGGGGGGTAGCCCCACAGATACGCAGTATTTT.

This clonotype was seen a handful of times. The V call is TRBV7-2, the J call TRBJ1-6; the D is unclear. This CDR3 contains 15 residues. The V end lost 3 bases, the J end lost 3 bases, and 9 bases lay between the germline ends. Looked up from germline, CDR1 is SGHTA and CDR2 is FQGNSA. The chain's CDR3 is CASSLGYYYNSPLHF. DNA of the CDR3: TGTGCCAGCAGCTTGGGGTACTACTATAATTCACCCCTCCACTTT.

This clonotype was seen only a few times. This chain connects TRBV5-4 to TRBJ2-4, with 11 bases identical to TRBD2. This CDR3 has 15 amino acids. V lost 4 bases and J lost 7; bases outside the gene matches: 7. Germline values: CDR1 SGHNT, CDR2 YYREEE (reference sequence). In DNA, the CDR3 is TGTGCCAGCAGCCTCTTAGCGGGGGGGCGGAACATTCAGTACTTC. Its protein is CASSLLAGGRNIQYF. Full variable domain (rest looked up from reference TRBV5-4 and TRBJ2-4): ETGVTQSPTHLIKTRGQQVTLRCSSQSGHNTVSWYQQALGQGPQFIFQYYREEENGRGNFPPRFSGLQFPNYSSELNVNALELDDSALYLCASSLLAGGRNIQYFGAGTRLSVL.

This clonotype was seen a few times. The chain employs TRBV2 and TRBJ1-6; D gene uncertain. With 8 bases removed from V and 7 bases from J, the gap between germline ends came to 12 bases. Germline V gene data show CDR1 as SNHLY and CDR2 as FYNNEI. This CDR3 is built from 13 residues. The CDR3 reads CASGRTVNSPLHF. CDR3 in DNA: TGTGCCAGCGGCCGAACAGTCAATTCACCCCTCCACTTT.

This clonotype has just a few counts. The gene calls are TRBV6-1 and TRBJ2-1, with D hard to call. This CDR3 region has 12 residues. Trimming removed 7 bases from V and 9 bases from J, with 13 bases in between. The germline V gene has CDR1 MNHNS and CDR2 SASEGT. This CDR3 is CASTPGWSEQFF. CDR3 nucleotides: TGTGCCAGCACCCCTGGATGGAGTGAGCAGTTCTTC.

The gene calls are TRBV5-1 and TRBJ2-2; 7 bases fit TRBD1. The CDR3 is 16 residues long. With V trimmed by 1 base and J by 0 bases, 3 bases remained unmatched. The V gene's germline CDR1 is SGHRS and CDR2 YFSETQ. CDR3 sequence: CASSLKGGSNTGELFF. In DNA form, the CDR3 reads TGCGCCAGCAGCTTGAAAGGGGGCTCGAACACCGGGGAGCTGTTTTTT.

The V gene is TRBV2, the J gene TRBJ2-7; TRBD2 might be the D (6 bases). Germline assignment: CDR1 SNHLY and CDR2 FYNNEI. The CDR3 totals 14 residues. V lost 5 bases and J lost 4, with 15 bases in between. The CDR3 spells CASSRTLGGYEQYF. The CDR3 nucleotides are TGTGCCAGCAGTCGGACACTAGGAGGGTACGAGCAGTACTTC.

The V gene is TRBV6-5, the J gene TRBJ2-7; TRBD2 might be the D (6 bases). The V end lost 0 bases, the J end lost 3 bases, and 12 bases lay between the germline ends. The CDR3 has 15 residues. Germline V gene data show CDR1 as MNHEY and CDR2 as SVGAGI. The CDR3 DNA sequence: TGTGCCAGCAGTTACTCGTCAGCCGGGGGCTACGAGCAGTACTTC. The encoded protein is CASSYSSAGGYEQYF.

The J gene is TRBJ2-3, the V gene TRBV3-1; 12 bases fit TRBD2. This CDR3 region has 16 residues. Germline V gene lookup returns CDR1 LGHDT and CDR2 YNNKEL (reference sequence). V gave up 1 base and J gave up 8 bases; unmatched junction bases: 7. CDR3 region: CASSQGTSGVQGTQYF. CDR3 bases: TGTGCCAGCAGCCAAGGGACTAGCGGGGTACAGGGTACGCAGTATTTT.

The sample holds a few counts of this clonotype. The genes are TRBV7-3 and TRBJ2-3; TRBD2 might be the D (7 bases). V was trimmed by 3 bases and J by 3 bases, leaving 13 bases between them. CDR3 size: 15 residues. CDR1 is SGHTA, CDR2 FQGTGA, per germline. The CDR3 sequence: CASSLRRGATDTQYF. In nucleotides, the CDR3 is TGTGCCAGCAGCTTGAGACGGGGGGCGACAGATACGCAGTATTTT.

The chain uses TRBV3-1 and TRBJ1-1; D is uncertain. V shed 4 bases and J shed 3 bases, with 12 bases lying between them. Germline loops: CDR1 LGHDT, CDR2 YNNKEL (reference sequence). This CDR3 region has 14 residues. The CDR3 here is CASSRTRRDTEAFF. The CDR3 region has the DNA TGTGCCAGCAGCCGGACTCGTCGTGACACTGAAGCTTTCTTT.

This chain uses TRBV11-2 with TRBJ2-5, with D perhaps assigned TRBD1 or TRBD2 (6 bases each). Germline V gene lookup returns CDR1 SGHAT and CDR2 FQNNGV. This CDR3 has 15 amino acids. V dropped 7 bases and J dropped 10 bases, with 25 bases sitting between them. The CDR3 region is CASNRLGGPKGVQYF. The CDR3 DNA reads as TGTGCCAGCAACCGCCTCGGGGGCCCTAAGGGGGTCCAGTACTTC.

The table lists this clonotype with a few counts. The chain combines TRBV3-1 with TRBJ2-3, with TRBD2 as a possible D gene (5 bases). Trimming cost V 0 bases and J 1 base, with 11 bases left between them. This CDR3 has 16 residues. Germline V gene data show CDR1 as LGHDT and CDR2 as YNNKEL (reference sequence). The CDR3 DNA sequence: TGTGCCAGCAGCCAAGATGGACTCCTCGGCACAGATACGCAGTATTTT. This translates into CASSQDGLLGTDTQYF.

The CDR3 here is CASSLVSGGTYNEQFF. The DNA for the CDR3 is TGCGCCAGCAGCTTGGTGTCCGGGGGCACCTACAATGAGCAGTTCTTC. The V and J genes are TRBV5-1 and TRBJ2-1; D possibly uses TRBD1 or TRBD2 (6 bases each). Germline CDR1 and CDR2: SGHRS and YFSETQ. The CDR3 spans 16 residues. The V end was cut by 0 bases, the J end by 2 bases, with 12 bases between.

The chain combines TRBV4-3 with TRBJ2-1, with TRBD1 matching over 7 bases. Germline CDR1 and CDR2: LGHNA and YSLEER. V was pared by 1 base and J by 0 bases, with 6 bases of the junction left unmatched. There are 17 residues in the CDR3. This chain's CDR3 is CASSQGVQGSSYNEQFF. CDR3 nucleotides: TGCGCCAGCAGCCAAGGGGTACAGGGGTCCTCCTACAATGAGCAGTTCTTC.

This clonotype occurred a few times. V gene TRBV29-1 combines with J gene TRBJ2-1; D tentatively reads TRBD1 or TRBD2 (6 bases each). The CDR3 length is 11 residues. Trimming shortened V by 8 bases and J by 8 bases, and 13 bases separated the two germline ends. Germline V gene sequence: CDR1 SQVTM, CDR2 ANQGSEA. CDR3 DNA sequence: TGCAGCTTCTGGGGGGCGGATGAGCAGTTCTTC. It codes for CSFWGADEQFF.

This clonotype has only a few counts. V and J are TRBV4-3 and TRBJ1-5; unclear D gene. The CDR3 has 13 amino acids. CDR1 LGHNA and CDR2 YSLEER come from the germline V gene. With 1 base removed from V and 6 bases from J, the gap between germline ends came to 7 bases. CDR3 sequence reads: CASSQVDGQPQHF. DNA of the CDR3: TGCGCCAGCAGCCAAGTAGATGGTCAGCCCCAGCATTTT.

Many counts were recorded for this clonotype. The chain is built from TRBV5-1 and TRBJ2-1; D possibly uses TRBD1 or TRBD2 (5 bases each). The CDR3 loop spans 14 amino acids. The V end was cut by 0 bases, the J end by 5 bases, with 9 bases between. The germline gives CDR1 SGHRS, CDR2 YFSETQ. This CDR3 is CASSLGPGHNEQFF. CDR3 coding DNA: TGCGCCAGCAGCTTGGGCCCGGGACACAATGAGCAGTTCTTC.

In this sample, this clonotype turned up a few times. The rearrangement joins TRBV20-1 to TRBJ2-7, with 11 bases identical to TRBD1. The CDR3 is 12 amino acids. The trim removed 6 bases at V and 4 bases at J, leaving 2 bases unmatched. Germline V CDR1 and CDR2: DFQATT, SNEGSKA (reference sequence). The CDR3 nucleotides are TGCAGTGCGGGGGACAGGGGGTACGAGCAGTACGTC. It specifies CSAGDRGYEQYV.

This clonotype was found a few times. The rearrangement uses TRBV9 and TRBJ2-3, with D possibly being TRBD1 (5 bases). Germline lookup yields CDR1 SGDLS and CDR2 YYNGEE. The CDR3 sequence is 14 residues long. V dropped 4 bases and J dropped 0 bases, with 9 bases sitting between them. The CDR3 region has the DNA TGTGCCAGCAGCAGACAGCATAGCACAGATACGCAGTATTTT. It translates to CASSRQHSTDTQYF. The full variable domain, with the rest looked up from reference TRBV9 and TRBJ2-3, is DSGVTQTPKHLITATGQRVTLRCSPRSGDLSVYWYQQSLDQGLQFLIQYYNGEERAKGNILERFSAQQFPDLHSELNLSSLELGDSALYFCASSRQHSTDTQYFGPGTRLTVL.

This clonotype was detected ten times or more. The DNA of the CDR3 is TGTGCCAGCAGTTATGGACAGGGGAGCTTTCAGCCCCAGCATTTT. Amino acids: CASSYGQGSFQPQHF. The rearrangement links TRBV6-6 to TRBJ1-5; TRBD1 aligns across 9 bases. CDR1 MNHNY and CDR2 SVGAGI come from the germline V gene (reference sequence). The V and J ends lost 3 bases and 6 bases, in that order; junction bases with no gene match: 6. The CDR3 spans 15 residues.

The table lists this clonotype with many counts. The gene calls are TRBV6-5 and TRBJ2-1; D is uncertain. The CDR3 covers 13 residues. The germline CDR1 and CDR2 sequences are MNHEY and SVGAGI. V lost 4 bases to trimming and J lost 10 bases, with 14 bases between them. CDR3 residues: CASSWGPTREQFF. The CDR3 DNA reads TGTGCCAGCAGTTGGGGTCCCACGAGGGAGCAGTTCTTC.

In its sample, this clonotype was seen a few times. The gene calls are TRBV5-1 and TRBJ2-1, with D unresolved. CDR3 size: 13 residues. CDR1 SGHRS and CDR2 YFSETQ come from the germline V gene. The germline V and J ends were trimmed by 4 bases and 9 bases, with 14 bases remaining between them. The CDR3 nucleotides are TGCGCCAGCAGCCTAATACCCCAGAGTGAGCAGTTCTTC. Its protein is CASSLIPQSEQFF.

This clonotype was detected many times. The rearrangement uses TRBV4-1 and TRBJ2-2, with D maybe TRBD2 (5 bases). Germline assignment: CDR1 MGHRA and CDR2 YSYEKL. Trimming pared 0 bases from V and 5 bases from J, leaving 10 bases between. The CDR3 sequence is 15 residues long. CDR3 sequence reads: CASSQETGNTGELFF. Written as DNA, the CDR3 is TGCGCCAGCAGCCAAGAAACGGGAAATACCGGGGAGCTGTTTTTT.

The V call is TRBV12-3 or TRBV12-4, the J call TRBJ2-4; a weak D match, TRBD2 (7 bases). V lost 7 bases and J lost 3, with 13 bases in between. This CDR3 has 14 residues. Written as DNA, the CDR3 is TGTGCCAGCATTGGGGGGGGCGTCAAAAACATTCAGTACTTC. As protein: CASIGGGVKNIQYF.

The chain recombines TRBV5-1 with TRBJ2-1, with D possibly matching TRBD1 (5 bases). V was cut by 0 bases and J by 4 bases, with 8 bases left in between. From germline, CDR1 is SGHRS and CDR2 YFSETQ. The CDR3 contains 14 residues. The CDR3 region is CASSLGTSYNEQFF. DNA for the CDR3: TGCGCCAGCAGCTTGGGGACATCTTACAATGAGCAGTTCTTC.

This clonotype turned up a few times. CDR3 region: CASSLMLGNTEAFF. The CDR3 DNA sequence: TGTGCCAGCAGCTTGATGTTGGGCAACACTGAAGCTTTCTTT. The V gene is TRBV7-2, the J gene TRBJ1-1; unclear D gene. Germline V lookup: CDR1 SGHTA, CDR2 FQGNSA. There are 14 residues in the CDR3. V gave up 3 bases and J gave up 2 bases, with 10 bases separating them. The complete variable domain, with remaining parts taken from reference TRBV7-2 and TRBJ1-1, reads GAGVSQSPSNKVTEKGKDVELRCDPISGHTALYWYRQSLGQGLEFLIYFQGNSAPDKSGLPSDRFSAERTGGSVSTLTIQRTQQEDSAVYLCASSLMLGNTEAFFGQGTRLTVV.

This clonotype was observed a handful of times. The chain joins TRBV18 to TRBJ1-1; no clear D. The CDR3 is made up of 13 amino acids. Germline-derived CDR1 and CDR2 are KGHSH and LQKENI. V lost 4 bases and J lost 8, with 14 bases in between. The DNA of the CDR3 is TGTGCCAGCTCACTCTCTGCCGCAGAGGAAGCTTTCTTT. It is translated as CASSLSAAEEAFF.

The rearrangement joins TRBV19 to TRBJ1-5; TRBD1 agrees at 7 bases. The germline CDR1 and CDR2 sequences are LNHDA and SQIVND (reference sequence). The V gene end was trimmed by 7 bases and the J gene end by 7 bases; junction bases not matched to a gene: 10. The CDR3 spans 14 residues. The CDR3 loop is CASNLDREGQPQHF. CDR3 nucleotide sequence: TGTGCCAGTAACCTTGACAGGGAGGGGCAGCCCCAGCATTTT.